What follows are 30 T cell receptor beta chains derived from one specimen sequenced in a study of post-analysis software for immune sequencing data. Regarding the study as a whole: Patients showed TRBV5-6, TRBV5-1 and TRBV20-1 among five TRBV segments more frequent than in controls.

Built from TCR beta cDNA, the libraries had unique molecular identifiers in them. TCRdb processed the PCR reads anew with MiXCR; each CDR3 protein has one entry. The sample has more than 500,000 distinct CDR3 sequences, around 36% seen once; the top ten hold around 6.1%. These TCRs are of unknown antigen specificity. The sequenced sample was blood. Receptors originate from a girl aged 2 to 17 with multiple sclerosis.

J is TRBJ2-5 and V is TRBV5-1; D gene ambiguous. The V end was cut by 8 bases, the J end by 4 bases, with 9 bases between. The CDR3 runs to 11 residues. CDR1 and CDR2 (germline): SGHRS, YFSETQ. CDR3 nucleotide sequence: TGCGCCAGTCAATGGAGAGAGACCCAGTACTTC. This encodes CASQWRETQYF.

This clonotype was counted between two and nine times. The chain joins TRBV6-1 to TRBJ2-3; D remains unclear. Germline CDR1 MNHNS, CDR2 SASEGT. V dropped 9 bases and J dropped 2 bases, with 6 bases sitting between them. The CDR3 totals 11 residues. The CDR3 here is CASEDTDTQYF. The DNA of the CDR3 is TGTGCCAGTGAGGACACAGATACGCAGTATTTT.

This sequence joins TRBV29-1 and TRBJ1-2, with D perhaps TRBD1 (6 bases). V was clipped by 3 bases and J by 0 bases, with 8 bases between them. Germline V CDR1 and CDR2: SQVTM, ANQGSEA. The CDR3 is 13 residues long. The CDR3 DNA is TGCAGCGTTGAGGACAGAACTAACTATGGCTACACCTTC. Translated: CSVEDRTNYGYTF.

This chain connects TRBV15 to TRBJ2-5; the match to TRBD1 covers 8 bases. Germline V gives CDR1 LNHNV, CDR2 YYDKDF (reference sequence). The CDR3 covers 16 residues. V was clipped by 3 bases and J by 2 bases; unmatched bases: 8. The CDR3 is CATSRDTGGWQETQYF. Written as DNA, the CDR3 is TGTGCCACCAGCAGGGATACAGGGGGATGGCAAGAGACCCAGTACTTC.

J is TRBJ2-1 and V is TRBV10-3; the D call may be TRBD1 or TRBD2 (6 bases each). The germline V and J ends were trimmed by 0 bases and 0 bases, with 12 bases remaining between them. This CDR3 is built from 17 residues. Germline CDR1 reads ENHRY; CDR2 reads SYGVKD. CDR3: CAISESRGVSSYNEQFF. The CDR3, as DNA: TGTGCCATCAGTGAGTCGAGGGGGGTTAGCTCCTACAATGAGCAGTTCTTC.

This chain connects TRBV11-1 to TRBJ2-3; D is unresolved. CDR3 length: 14 amino acids. V was shortened by 3 bases and J by 2 bases, with 9 bases between the two germline ends. CDR1 and CDR2 from the germline V gene are SGHAT and FQDESV (reference sequence). The CDR3 DNA follows: TGTGCCAGCAGCTTTCAGGAAAACACAGATACGCAGTATTTT. Protein: CASSFQENTDTQYF. Based on the CDR3 plus reference TRBV11-1 and TRBJ2-3, the full variable domain is EAEVAQSPRYKITEKSQAVAFWCDPISGHATLYWYRQILGQGPELLVQFQDESVVDDSQLPKDRFSAERLKGVDSTLKIQPAELGDSAMYLCASSFQENTDTQYFGPGTRLTVL.

The chain links TRBV7-2 to TRBJ1-5, with D possibly TRBD1 on 5 matching bases. The germline CDR1 and CDR2 sequences are SGHTA and FQGNSA. This CDR3 comprises 15 residues. Trimming pared 6 bases from V and 5 bases from J, leaving 17 bases between. The CDR3 coding sequence is TGTGCCAGCAGTGGGGGTAGGGTGGTGGATCAGCCCCAGCATTTT. Its translation is CASSGGRVVDQPQHF. Based on the CDR3 plus reference TRBV7-2 and TRBJ1-5, the full variable domain is GAGVSQSPSNKVTEKGKDVELRCDPISGHTALYWYRQSLGQGLEFLIYFQGNSAPDKSGLPSDRFSAERTGGSVSTLTIQRTQQEDSAVYLCASSGGRVVDQPQHFGDGTRLSIL.

The chain is built from TRBV10-2 and TRBJ2-1; the D gene is possibly TRBD1 (5 bases). V dropped 7 bases and J dropped 5 bases, with 9 bases sitting between them. Germline-derived CDR1 and CDR2 are WSHSY and SAAADI. This CDR3 has 12 residues. In DNA form, the CDR3 reads TGCGCCAGCACGGACACCAACAATGAGCAGTTCTTC. Encoded protein: CASTDTNNEQFF.

V is TRBV5-1 and J is TRBJ2-2; 14 bases fit TRBD2. V lost 0 bases to trimming and J lost 4 bases; unmatched junction nucleotides: 2. Per the germline V gene, CDR1 is SGHRS and CDR2 is YFSETQ. CDR3 length: 17 amino acids. The CDR3 region has the DNA TGCGCCAGCAGCTTGGACGGGACTAGCGGGGGCACCGGGGAGCTGTTTTTT. Translated: CASSLDGTSGGTGELFF.

The gene calls are TRBV4-1 and TRBJ2-5; D unresolved. Per germline, CDR1 MGHRA and CDR2 YSYEKL. The CDR3 is 13 residues long. V was shortened by 2 bases and J by 4 bases, with 8 bases between the two germline ends. The CDR3 sequence is CASSQLIGETQYF. The CDR3 nucleotides are TGCGCCAGCAGCCAATTAATTGGAGAGACCCAGTACTTC.

This clonotype has just a few counts. This chain links TRBV5-1 with TRBJ1-2; D unclear. The CDR3 runs to 15 residues. The germline CDR1 and CDR2 sequences are SGHRS and YFSETQ. Trimming removed 4 bases at V and 3 bases at J, with 16 bases between. This chain's CDR3 is CASSPRAGRDYGYTF. As DNA, the CDR3 is TGCGCCAGCAGCCCAAGGGCCGGACGAGACTATGGCTACACCTTC.

This clonotype was detected a few times. The chain links TRBV14 to TRBJ1-2, with D possibly TRBD1 on 5 matching bases. V lost 0 bases and J 3 bases, leaving 11 bases between the germline ends. The CDR3 length is 15 residues. Germline V CDR1 and CDR2: SGHDN, FVKESK. The CDR3 DNA reads as TGTGCCAGCAGCCAAGATAACCAGGGACACTATGGCTACACCTTC. Protein: CASSQDNQGHYGYTF.

This clonotype was recorded a few times. CDR3 residues: CASSLQGIDSPLHF. CDR3 in DNA: TGTGCCAGCAGTTTACAGGGGATAGATTCACCCCTCCACTTT. V and J are TRBV12-3 or TRBV12-4 and TRBJ1-6; D is possibly TRBD1 (6 bases). The germline V and J ends were trimmed by 2 bases and 8 bases, with 10 bases remaining between them. The CDR3 is made up of 14 amino acids.

In this sample, this clonotype turned up many times. This chain links TRBV24-1 with TRBJ2-7, with D possibly being TRBD1 (6 bases). This CDR3 spans 15 amino acids. The germline V gene encodes CDR1 KGHDR and CDR2 SFDVKD. V gave up 3 bases and J gave up 4 bases, with 15 bases separating them. Written as DNA, the CDR3 is TGTGCCACCAGTGATGGAGATTGGGGGCCTTACGAGCAGTACTTC. It is translated as CATSDGDWGPYEQYF.

This clonotype has just a few counts. The V call is TRBV12-3 or TRBV12-4, the J call TRBJ1-2; possible D gene TRBD1, 5 bases. The CDR3 is 14 residues long. V was trimmed by 6 bases and J by 4 bases, leaving 15 bases between them. CDR3 nucleotide sequence: TGTGCCAGCAGAGCGTTAGGGGTAATCTATGGCTACACCTTC. Its protein is CASRALGVIYGYTF.

The sample holds a few counts of this clonotype. The V and J genes are TRBV6-5 and TRBJ1-4; TRBD1 aligns across 9 bases. CDR1 is MNHEY, CDR2 SVGAGI, per germline. V lost 0 bases to trimming and J lost 11 bases; unmatched junction nucleotides: 4. The CDR3 length is 14 residues. CDR3 nucleotide sequence: TGTGCCAGCAGTTACTCGACAGGGGGGCGCAAACTGTTTTTT. The encoded protein is CASSYSTGGRKLFF.

This chain uses TRBV5-1 with TRBJ2-1; D is possibly TRBD1 or TRBD2 (6 bases each). The J call may be in error: the DNA end matches TRBJ2-7 better. Germline CDR1 SGHRS, CDR2 YFSETQ. The CDR3 is 16 residues long. CDR3 amino acids: CASSLAGGLSYNEQYF. The CDR3 nucleotides read TGCGCCAGCAGCTTGGCCGGGGGCCTGTCCTACAATGAGCAGTACTTC.

This sequence joins TRBV5-1 and TRBJ2-7; the D is unclear. V shed 4 bases and J shed 2 bases, with 13 bases lying between them. Germline-derived CDR1 and CDR2 are SGHRS and YFSETQ. This CDR3 region has 14 residues. The CDR3 nucleotides read TGCGCCAGCAGCGATCCTGACACCCCCTACGAGCAGTACTTC. It codes for CASSDPDTPYEQYF.

This clonotype was counted at least ten times. CDR3: CASSQDPPTGGLVYEQYF. The CDR3 DNA reads as TGTGCCAGCAGCCAAGATCCGCCGACAGGGGGCTTGGTCTACGAGCAGTACTTC. The chain recombines TRBV3-1 with TRBJ2-7; 10 nucleotides line up with TRBD1. V lost 0 bases, J lost 3 bases, and 11 bases stayed unmatched. This CDR3 is 18 amino acids long. Germline V CDR1 and CDR2: LGHDT, YNNKEL (reference sequence).

This chain links TRBV12-3 or TRBV12-4 with TRBJ2-1; no definite D call. The J call may not be correct, given that the DNA end is closer to TRBJ2-7. The CDR3 extends over 17 amino acids. DNA of the CDR3: TGTGCCAGCAGTCCAACTATCGCTGATGACATCTACAATGAGCAGTACTTC. It codes for CASSPTIADDIYNEQYF.

J is TRBJ2-3 and V is TRBV9, with 7 bases identical to TRBD2. Germline V gene data show CDR1 as SGDLS and CDR2 as YYNGEE. The trim removed 0 bases at V and 1 base at J, leaving 5 bases unmatched. The CDR3 spans 16 residues. CDR3 in amino acids: CASSVELRGGTDTQYF. The CDR3 DNA is TGTGCCAGCAGCGTAGAGCTCCGGGGGGGCACAGATACGCAGTATTTT.

This clonotype was recorded a few times. The rearrangement joins TRBV5-1 to TRBJ1-4, with D tentatively TRBD1 (6 bases). Trimming removed 5 bases from V and 2 bases from J, with 7 bases in between. The germline CDR1 and CDR2 sequences are SGHRS and YFSETQ. CDR3 length: 13 amino acids. The chain's CDR3 is CASSRGTNEKLFF. The CDR3 DNA follows: TGCGCCAGCAGTAGGGGGACTAATGAAAAACTGTTTTTT.

The V call is TRBV9, the J call TRBJ1-6, with D perhaps TRBD1 (5 bases). Looked up from germline, CDR1 is SGDLS and CDR2 is YYNGEE. Trimming took 2 bases from V and 5 from J, leaving 11 bases between them. CDR3 length equals 15 residues. The chain's CDR3 is CASSVNGADNSPLHF. The DNA of the CDR3 is TGTGCCAGCAGCGTGAACGGGGCGGATAATTCACCCCTCCACTTT.

The rearrangement joins TRBV6-1 to TRBJ2-3; 12 bases are a match to TRBD2. V lost 6 bases and J lost 2; bases outside the gene matches: 6. Per the germline V gene, CDR1 is MNHNS and CDR2 is SASEGT. This CDR3 has 16 amino acids. The CDR3 coding sequence is TGTGCCAGCAGCGAGGGGACTAGCGGGCCCACAGATACGCAGTATTTT. This gives the protein CASSEGTSGPTDTQYF.

Ten or more counts support this clonotype. The chain uses TRBV7-3 and TRBJ2-5; 7 positions match TRBD2. Per the germline V gene, CDR1 is SGHTA and CDR2 is FQGTGA. The CDR3 consists of 13 residues. Losses at the gene ends were 5 bases for V and 5 bases for J; bases not matched to a gene: 5. CDR3 loop: CASSQTSAETQYF. Written as DNA, the CDR3 is TGTGCCAGCAGCCAAACTAGCGCCGAGACCCAGTACTTC.

The gene calls are TRBV4-2 and TRBJ2-7, with D tentatively TRBD1 or TRBD2 (5 bases each). The CDR3 sequence is 16 residues long. Trimming removed 0 bases from V and 7 bases from J, with 19 bases in between. The germline V gene has CDR1 LGHNA and CDR2 YNFKEQ. CDR3 DNA: TGTGCCAGCAGCCAAGACGTTTCGAGGGGCCATGGGGAGCAGTACTTC. Its translation: CASSQDVSRGHGEQYF.

This chain uses TRBV11-2 with TRBJ2-5; D unclear. The CDR3 sequence is 15 residues long. The V end was cut by 1 base, the J end by 1 base, with 10 bases between. Germline V gene sequence: CDR1 SGHAT, CDR2 FQNNGV. CDR3 bases: TGTGCCAGCAGCTTAGGCTCGGCGGCCCAAGAGACCCAGTACTTC. This gives the protein CASSLGSAAQETQYF.

A few counts support this clonotype. The V and J genes are TRBV4-1 and TRBJ1-4, with 12 bases fitting TRBD1. The V gene end was trimmed by 0 bases and the J gene end by 8 bases; junction bases not matched to a gene: 7. This CDR3 comprises 17 residues. Per the germline V gene, CDR1 is MGHRA and CDR2 is YSYEKL. CDR3 loop: CASSQETTGTGGEKLFF. For the CDR3, the DNA is TGCGCCAGCAGCCAAGAAACCACCGGGACAGGGGGCGAAAAACTGTTTTTT.

This clonotype has a count of ten or more. The J gene is TRBJ2-1, the V gene TRBV7-2; weak D call: TRBD1 (6 bases). Germline CDR1 and CDR2: SGHTA and FQGNSA. CDR3 length: 15 residues. The V end was cut by 6 bases, the J end by 0 bases, with 12 bases between. The CDR3 nucleotides are TGTGCCAGCAGTTTAACAGGGAGCTCCTACAATGAGCAGTTCTTC. Translation: CASSLTGSSYNEQFF.

The chain has TRBV29-1 and TRBJ2-1; 8 nucleotides line up with TRBD2. V lost 8 bases, J lost 2 bases, and 8 bases stayed unmatched. The CDR3 contains 14 residues. CDR1 and CDR2 (germline): SQVTM, ANQGSEA. The CDR3 nucleotides are TGCAGCCCCACCTTTAGCGGGACCTACAATGAGCAGTTCTTC. Amino acid sequence: CSPTFSGTYNEQFF.